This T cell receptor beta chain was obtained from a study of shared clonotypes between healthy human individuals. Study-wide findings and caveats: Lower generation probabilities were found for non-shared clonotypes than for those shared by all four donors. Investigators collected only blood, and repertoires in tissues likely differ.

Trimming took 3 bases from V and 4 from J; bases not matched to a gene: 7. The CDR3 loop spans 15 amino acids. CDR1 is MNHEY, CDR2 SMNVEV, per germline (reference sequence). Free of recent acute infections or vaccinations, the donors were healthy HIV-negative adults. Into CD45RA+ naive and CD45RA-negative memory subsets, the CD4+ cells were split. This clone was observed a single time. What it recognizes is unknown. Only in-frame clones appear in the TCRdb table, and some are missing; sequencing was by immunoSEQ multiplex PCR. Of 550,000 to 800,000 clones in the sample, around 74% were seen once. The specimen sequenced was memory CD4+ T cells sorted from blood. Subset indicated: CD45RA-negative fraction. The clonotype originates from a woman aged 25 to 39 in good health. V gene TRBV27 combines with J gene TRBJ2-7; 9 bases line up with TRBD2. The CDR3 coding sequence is TGTGCCAGCAGTTTTTGGGCTAGCGGGATTTACGAGCAGTACTTC. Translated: CASSFWASGIYEQYF.